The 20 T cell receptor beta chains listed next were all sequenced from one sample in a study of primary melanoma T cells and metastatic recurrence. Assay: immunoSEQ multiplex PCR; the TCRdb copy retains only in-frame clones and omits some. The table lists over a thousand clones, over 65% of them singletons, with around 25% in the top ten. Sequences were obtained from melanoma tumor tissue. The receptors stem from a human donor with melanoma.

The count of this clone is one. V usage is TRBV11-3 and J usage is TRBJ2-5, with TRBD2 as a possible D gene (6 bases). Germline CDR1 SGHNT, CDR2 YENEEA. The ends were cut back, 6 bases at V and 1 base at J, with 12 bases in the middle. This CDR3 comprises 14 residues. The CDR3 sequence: CASRFLGGQETQYF. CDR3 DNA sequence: TGTGCCAGCAGGTTCTTGGGGGGCCAAGAGACCCAGTACTTC.

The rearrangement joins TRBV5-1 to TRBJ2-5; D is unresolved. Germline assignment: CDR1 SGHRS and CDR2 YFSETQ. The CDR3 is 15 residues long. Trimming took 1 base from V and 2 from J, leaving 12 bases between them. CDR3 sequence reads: CASSLSGSQQETQYF. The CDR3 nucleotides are TGCGCCAGCAGCTTGAGTGGCAGCCAACAAGAGACCCAGTACTTC.

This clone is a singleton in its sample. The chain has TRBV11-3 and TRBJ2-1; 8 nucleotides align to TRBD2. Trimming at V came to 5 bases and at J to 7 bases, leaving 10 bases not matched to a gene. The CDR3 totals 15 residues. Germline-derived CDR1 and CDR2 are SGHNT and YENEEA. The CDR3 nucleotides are TGTGCCAGCAGCCTAACGGGGGGGTCTGTGAATGAGCAGTTCTTC. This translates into CASSLTGGSVNEQFF.

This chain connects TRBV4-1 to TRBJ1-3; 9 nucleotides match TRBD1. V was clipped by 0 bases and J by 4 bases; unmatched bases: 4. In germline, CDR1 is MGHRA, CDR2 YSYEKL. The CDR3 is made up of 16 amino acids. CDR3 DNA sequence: TGCGCCAGCAGCCAAGATCCCGGGACAGGGGGAAACACCATATATTTT. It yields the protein CASSQDPGTGGNTIYF.

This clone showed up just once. CDR3 loop: CASSLNRNTEAFF. The CDR3 bases are TGTGCCAGCAGCTTAAACAGGAACACTGAAGCTTTCTTT. The rearrangement links TRBV7-1 to TRBJ1-1; D not resolved. TRBV7-1 is an open reading frame whose function is uncertain. Trimming shortened V by 4 bases and J by 1 base, and 7 bases separated the two germline ends. The length of the CDR3 is 13 residues.

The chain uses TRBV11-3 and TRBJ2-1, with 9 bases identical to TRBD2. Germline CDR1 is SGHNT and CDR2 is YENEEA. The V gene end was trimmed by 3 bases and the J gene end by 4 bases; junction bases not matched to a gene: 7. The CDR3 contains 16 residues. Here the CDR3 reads CASSLVRAGGYNEQFF. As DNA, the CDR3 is TGTGCCAGCAGCTTGGTCCGGGCGGGAGGGTACAATGAGCAGTTCTTC.

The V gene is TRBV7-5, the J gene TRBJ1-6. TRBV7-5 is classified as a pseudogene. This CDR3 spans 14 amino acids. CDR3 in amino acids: CASSFSGDNSPLHF. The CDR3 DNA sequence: TGTGCCAGCAGCTTTAGTGGGGATAATTCACCCCTCCACTTT.

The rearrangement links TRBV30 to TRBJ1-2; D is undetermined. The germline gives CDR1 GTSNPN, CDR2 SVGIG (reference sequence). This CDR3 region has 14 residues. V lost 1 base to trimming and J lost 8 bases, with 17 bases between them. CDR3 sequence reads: CAWSGNFDAAGYTF. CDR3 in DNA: TGTGCCTGGAGTGGTAATTTTGACGCTGCCGGCTACACCTTC.

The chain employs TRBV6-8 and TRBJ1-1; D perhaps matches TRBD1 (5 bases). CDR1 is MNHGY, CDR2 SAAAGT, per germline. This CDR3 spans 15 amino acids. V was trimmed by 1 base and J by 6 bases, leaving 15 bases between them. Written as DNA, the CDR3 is TGTGCCAGCAGTTACTTACCGGGGCGGGACCCTGAAGCTTTCTTT. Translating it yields CASSYLPGRDPEAFF.

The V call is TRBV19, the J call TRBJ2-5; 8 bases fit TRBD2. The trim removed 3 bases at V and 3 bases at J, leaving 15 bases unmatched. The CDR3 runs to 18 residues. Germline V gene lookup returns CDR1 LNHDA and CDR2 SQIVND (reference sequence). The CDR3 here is CASSISSRWGLVKETQYF. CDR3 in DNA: TGTGCCAGTAGTATTTCTTCGAGGTGGGGACTAGTCAAAGAGACCCAGTACTTC.

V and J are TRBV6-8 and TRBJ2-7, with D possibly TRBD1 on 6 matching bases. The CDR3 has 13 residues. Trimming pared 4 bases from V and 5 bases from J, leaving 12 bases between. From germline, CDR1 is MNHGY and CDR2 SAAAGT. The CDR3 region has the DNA TGTGCCAGCAGTTCCGGGACACTTGACGAGCAGTACTTC. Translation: CASSSGTLDEQYF.

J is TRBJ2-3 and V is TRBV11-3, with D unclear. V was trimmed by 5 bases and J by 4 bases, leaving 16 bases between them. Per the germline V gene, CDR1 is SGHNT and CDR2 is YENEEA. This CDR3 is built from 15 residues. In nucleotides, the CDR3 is TGTGCCAGCAGCCACGGCCCCGGATTAGCAGATACGCAGTATTTT. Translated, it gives CASSHGPGLADTQYF.

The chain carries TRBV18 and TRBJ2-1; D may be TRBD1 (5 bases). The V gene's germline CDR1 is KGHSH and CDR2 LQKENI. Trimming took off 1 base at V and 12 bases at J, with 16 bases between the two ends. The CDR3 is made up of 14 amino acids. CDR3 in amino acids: CASSPQEKPGWQFF. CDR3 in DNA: TGTGCCAGCTCACCACAAGAGAAGCCAGGGTGGCAGTTCTTC.

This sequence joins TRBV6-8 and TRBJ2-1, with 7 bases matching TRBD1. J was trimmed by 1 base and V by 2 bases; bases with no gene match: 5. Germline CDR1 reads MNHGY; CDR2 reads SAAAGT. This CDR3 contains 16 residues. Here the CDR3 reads CASSYEGARSYNEQFF. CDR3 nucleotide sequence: TGTGCCAGCAGTTACGAGGGGGCGCGGTCCTACAATGAGCAGTTCTTC.

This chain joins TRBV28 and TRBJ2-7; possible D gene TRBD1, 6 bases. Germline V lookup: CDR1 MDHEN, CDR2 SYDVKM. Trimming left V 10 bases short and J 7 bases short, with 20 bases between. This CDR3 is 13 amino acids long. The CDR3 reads CATQGQPIREQYF. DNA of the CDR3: TGTGCCACCCAAGGACAGCCCATACGGGAGCAGTACTTC. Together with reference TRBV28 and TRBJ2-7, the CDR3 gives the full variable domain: DVKVTQSSRYLVKRTGEKVFLECVQDMDHENMFWYRQDPGLGLRLIYFSYDVKMKEKGDIPEGYSVSREKKERFSLILESASTNQTSMYLCATQGQPIREQYFGPGTRLTVT.

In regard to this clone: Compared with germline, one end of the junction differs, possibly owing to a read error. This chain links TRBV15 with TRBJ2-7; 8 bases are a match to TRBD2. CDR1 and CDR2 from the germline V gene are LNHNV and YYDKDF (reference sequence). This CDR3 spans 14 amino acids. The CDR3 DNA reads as TGTGCCACCAGCATACTAGCGGCCTCCTACGAACAGTACTTC. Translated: CATSILAASYEQYF.

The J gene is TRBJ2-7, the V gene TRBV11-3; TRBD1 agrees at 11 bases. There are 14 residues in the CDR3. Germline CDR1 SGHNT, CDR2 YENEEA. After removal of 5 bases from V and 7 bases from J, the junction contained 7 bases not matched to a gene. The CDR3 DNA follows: TGTGCCAGCAGCCCCGGACAGGGGGCCTGGGAGCAGTACTTC. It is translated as CASSPGQGAWEQYF. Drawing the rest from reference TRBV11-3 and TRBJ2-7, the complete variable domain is EAGVVQSPRYKIIEKKQPVAFWCNPISGHNTLYWYLQNLGQGPELLIRYENEEAVDDSQLPKDRFSAERLKGVDSTLKIQPAELGDSAVYLCASSPGQGAWEQYFGPGTRLTVT.

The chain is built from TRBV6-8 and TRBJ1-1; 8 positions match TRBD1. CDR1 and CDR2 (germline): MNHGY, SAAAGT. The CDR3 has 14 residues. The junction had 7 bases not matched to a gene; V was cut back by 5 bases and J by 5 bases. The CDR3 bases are TGTGCCAGCAGTGACGGACAGGGATTTACTGAAGCTTTCTTT. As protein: CASSDGQGFTEAFF.

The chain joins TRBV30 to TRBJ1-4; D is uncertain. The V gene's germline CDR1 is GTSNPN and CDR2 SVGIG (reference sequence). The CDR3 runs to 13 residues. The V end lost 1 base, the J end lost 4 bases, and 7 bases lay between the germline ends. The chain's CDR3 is CAWSGWSNEKLFF. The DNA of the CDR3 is TGTGCCTGGAGTGGTTGGAGTAATGAAAAACTGTTTTTT.

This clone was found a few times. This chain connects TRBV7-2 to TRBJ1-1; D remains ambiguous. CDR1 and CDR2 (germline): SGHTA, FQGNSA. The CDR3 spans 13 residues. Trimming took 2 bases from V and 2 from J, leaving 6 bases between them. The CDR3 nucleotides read TGTGCCAGCAGCTTACCCCTTAACACTGAAGCTTTCTTT. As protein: CASSLPLNTEAFF.